This TCR beta chain was recovered during a study of early T cells in non-severe SARS-CoV-2 infection. Background on the study: Sequenced material consisted of bulk RNA (from unsorted whole blood), and chains were unpaired.

Attachment of unique molecular identifiers was made to individual cDNA molecules. One entry per CDR3 protein results from TCRdb running MiXCR on the 5' RACE reads. The sample includes around 64,000 distinct CDR3 sequences, approximately 12% of them seen just once. General observations from the study: Anti-spike CD8 responses were favored in VDJdb matching, and private and CD4 specificities were missed.

Trimming removed 2 bases from V and 6 bases from J, with 16 bases in between. This CDR3 spans 15 amino acids. Germline V CDR1 and CDR2: SGHTA, FQGTGA. This clonotype showed up many times. What it recognizes is unknown. The rearrangement uses TRBV7-3 and TRBJ1-1; the D is unclear. This receptor was obtained from an adult who was a healthcare worker with PCR-confirmed SARS-CoV-2 infection or an uninfected control (not recorded which). The sample consisted of whole blood. CDR3 DNA sequence: TGTGCCAGCAGCTTATATTCCGGGTCGACGGCTGAAGCTTTCTTT. This encodes CASSLYSGSTAEAFF.